These T cell receptor beta chains were read from a single sample in a study of blood T cell repertoires in COVID-19. Clones were read by immunoSEQ multiplex PCR, and TCRdb kept only the in-frame ones, dropping some. Here the sample spans 300,000 or so clones, just under 85% being singletons. The sample taken for sequencing was peripheral blood. All receptors come from a woman aged 45 to 65 with active or convalescent COVID-19. Each CDR3 is given with its conserved first and last residue. Fields, in order: clone size, D gene, V gene, J gene, CDR3 protein, CDR3 DNA. A D gene is named only where the DNA matches it firmly. A clone size is listed for some rows: how often the clone was seen (once, few, many), or a class if it is expanded.

size: .
D: .
V: TRBV18
J: TRBJ2-1
CDR3: CASSPTGSNEQFF
DNA: TGTGCCAGCTCACCGACAGGATCCAATGAGCAGTTCTTC

size: once
D: .
V: TRBV6-1
J: TRBJ2-1
CDR3: CASSARGRDIRDNEQFF
DNA: TGTGCCAGCAGTGCGAGAGGCAGGGACATAAGGGACAATGAGCAGTTCTTC

size: .
D: TRBD2
V: TRBV11-2
J: TRBJ2-5
CDR3: CASSFGLAGAPTQYF
DNA: TGTGCCAGCAGCTTCGGCCTAGCGGGGGCCCCAACCCAGTACTTC

size: .
D: TRBD1
V: TRBV7-6
J: TRBJ2-7
CDR3: CASSPLTGENF
DNA: TGTGCCAGCAGCCCCTTGACAGGGGAAAATTTC

size: .
D: .
V: TRBV6-1
J: TRBJ2-7
CDR3: CASSEMAGATYEQYF
DNA: TGTGCCAGCAGTGAAATGGCAGGGGCCACCTACGAGCAGTACTTC

size: .
D: TRBD1
V: TRBV6-2/TRBV6-3
J: TRBJ1-2
CDR3: CASSATGTGRIGYTF
DNA: TGTGCCAGCAGTGCCACCGGGACAGGTCGGATTGGCTACACCTTC

size: .
D: .
V: TRBV2
J: TRBJ2-5
CDR3: CASSDPTSEGTQYF
DNA: TGTGCCAGCAGTGATCCCACCTCGGAGGGGACCCAGTACTTC

size: many
D: .
V: TRBV12-2
J: TRBJ1-5
CDR3: CASRPSLRVSNQPQHF
DNA: TGTGCAAGTCGCCCTAGTCTCCGGGTTAGCAATCAGCCCCAGCATTTT

size: .
D: .
V: TRBV7-9
J: TRBJ2-7
CDR3: CASATGTYEQYF
DNA: TGTGCCAGCGCTACCGGTACTTACGAGCAGTACTTC

size: once
D: .
V: TRBV19
J: TRBJ1-3
CDR3: CASSIFGTASGNTIYF
DNA: TGTGCCAGTAGTATATTCGGGACTGCCTCTGGAAACACCATATATTTT

size: .
D: TRBD2
V: TRBV11-2
J: TRBJ2-3
CDR3: CASSLGTSGGSGTDTQYF
DNA: TGTGCCAGCAGCTTAGGGACTAGCGGGGGTTCAGGGACAGATACGCAGTATTTT